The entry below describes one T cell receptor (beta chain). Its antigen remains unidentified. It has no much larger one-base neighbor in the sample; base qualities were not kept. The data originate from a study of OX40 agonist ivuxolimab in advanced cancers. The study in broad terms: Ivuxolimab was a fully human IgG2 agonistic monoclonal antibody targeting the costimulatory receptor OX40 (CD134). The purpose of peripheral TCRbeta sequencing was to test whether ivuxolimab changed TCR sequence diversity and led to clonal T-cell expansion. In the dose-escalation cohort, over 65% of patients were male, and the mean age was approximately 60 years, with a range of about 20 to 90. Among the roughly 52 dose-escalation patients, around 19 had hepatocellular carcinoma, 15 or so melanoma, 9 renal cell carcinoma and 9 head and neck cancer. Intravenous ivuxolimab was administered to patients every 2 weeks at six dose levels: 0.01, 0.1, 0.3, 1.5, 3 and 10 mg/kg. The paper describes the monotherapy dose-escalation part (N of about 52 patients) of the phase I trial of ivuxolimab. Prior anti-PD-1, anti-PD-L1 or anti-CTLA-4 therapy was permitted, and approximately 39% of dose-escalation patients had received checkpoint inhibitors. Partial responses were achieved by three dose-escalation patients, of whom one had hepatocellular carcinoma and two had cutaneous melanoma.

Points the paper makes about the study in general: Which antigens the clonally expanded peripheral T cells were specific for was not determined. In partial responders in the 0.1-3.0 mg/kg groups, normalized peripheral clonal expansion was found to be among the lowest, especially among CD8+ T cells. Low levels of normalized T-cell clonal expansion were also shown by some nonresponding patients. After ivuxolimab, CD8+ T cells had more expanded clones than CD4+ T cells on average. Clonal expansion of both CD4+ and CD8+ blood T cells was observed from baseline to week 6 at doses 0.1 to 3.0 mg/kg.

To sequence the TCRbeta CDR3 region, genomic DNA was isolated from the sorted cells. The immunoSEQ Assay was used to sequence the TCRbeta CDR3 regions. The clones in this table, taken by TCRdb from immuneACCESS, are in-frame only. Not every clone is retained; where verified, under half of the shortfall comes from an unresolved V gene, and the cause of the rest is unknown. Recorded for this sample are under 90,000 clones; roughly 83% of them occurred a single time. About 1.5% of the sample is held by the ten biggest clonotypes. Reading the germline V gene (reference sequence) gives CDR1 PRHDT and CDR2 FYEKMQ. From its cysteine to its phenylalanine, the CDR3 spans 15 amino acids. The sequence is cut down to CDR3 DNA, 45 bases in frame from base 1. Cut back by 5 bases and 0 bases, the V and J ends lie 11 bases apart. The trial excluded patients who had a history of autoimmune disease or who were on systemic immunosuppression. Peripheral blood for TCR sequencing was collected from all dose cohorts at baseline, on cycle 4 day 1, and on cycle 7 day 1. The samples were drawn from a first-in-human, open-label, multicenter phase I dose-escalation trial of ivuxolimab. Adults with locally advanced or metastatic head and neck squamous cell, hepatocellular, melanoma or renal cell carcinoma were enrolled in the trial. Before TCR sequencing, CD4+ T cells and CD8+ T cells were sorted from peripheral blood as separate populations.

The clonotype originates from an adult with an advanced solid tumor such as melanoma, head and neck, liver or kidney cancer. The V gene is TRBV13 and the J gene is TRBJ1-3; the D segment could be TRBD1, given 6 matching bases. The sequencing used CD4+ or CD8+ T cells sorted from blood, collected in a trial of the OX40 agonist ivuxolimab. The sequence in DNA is TGTGCCAGCAGCCCAGGGGCGAACTCTGGAAACACCATATATTTT. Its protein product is CASSPGANSGNTIYF.